The following is a T cell receptor beta chain sequence with its context. This clonotype came up many times. What antigen it recognizes has not been identified. There are no base qualities to consult, and no much larger clone falls within one base. This entry is derived from a study of T-cell memory formation after mild COVID-19 (dated by TCRdb to about 2021). Turning to the overall study: TCR sequence clusters from the two donors were largely donor specific. Longitudinal TCRalpha and TCRbeta repertoire sequencing tracked T-cell clones expanding and contracting after mild COVID-19 in a couple of donors. Two young, previously healthy adult volunteers made up the cohort, one male and one female. The paper as a whole reports these results and caveats: Contracting CD4+ clones were found mainly in CM and EM memory subsets, while CD8+ clones were enriched in EMRA. Whether the second-wave clones peaking on day 37 were SARS-CoV-2 specific was not confirmed. Only a couple of mild cases were covered in the study, and larger cohorts including severe cases with pre-infection samples were considered necessary. The detection of some responding clones in pre-infection memory suggests that pre-existing cross-reactive memory T cells joined the SARS-CoV-2 response. Clones contracting from day 15 to 85 had balanced CD4/CD8 phenotypes, while a second wave expanding from day 15 to 37 was biased towards CD4+.

Ficoll-Paque density gradient centrifugation was the method used to isolate PBMCs. Sequencing used an Illumina NovaSeq 6000. cDNA libraries for TCRalpha and TCRbeta were prepared by 5'RACE using constant-segment primers, with sample barcodes and unique molecular identifiers added. RNA was extracted from every sample with Trizol reagent. Libraries were amplified in two PCR steps, with a second sample barcode and Illumina TruSeq adapters added in the second step. The libraries were sequenced on an Illumina NovaSeq using 2 x 150 bp paired-end reads. The authors processed their data as follows. The reads were demultiplexed and collapsed into UMI-guided consensus sequences using migec v1.2.7. Using mixcr v2.1.11, the UMI consensuses were aligned to TRA and TRB V and J templates and assembled into clonotypes. A clonotype was counted as expanded or contracted only when both edgeR and NoisET called the clonotype significant, with the noise models trained on biological replicates. For edgeR calls, a false discovery rate-adjusted p below 0.01 and a log2 fold-change threshold of 1 were applied. As an exploratory analysis of dynamics, PCA with hierarchical clustering was applied to max-normalized trajectories of the 1000 most abundant clonotypes. Separately sequenced CD4+ and CD8+ repertoires were used to assign the CD4 or CD8 phenotype of responding clones. Using fastp at Q25 and MiXCR, TCRdb reprocessed the public reads and kept productive beta chains. Under each unique CDR3 protein, matching rows form one entry showing the most common genes and DNA. These V and J calls are TCRdb output, not the study's own analysis. The sample contains 120,000 to 150,000 distinct CDR3 sequences, 15% to 20% of them found a single time. Around 2.5% of the sample rests with the top ten.

From a lookup of the germline V gene, CDR1 and CDR2 are SGHRS and YFSETQ. V and J are trimmed by 0 bases and 2 bases, and the gene matches miss 6 bases of the junction. The CDR3 numbers 16 residues from cysteine through phenylalanine. Only the CDR3 DNA stays, 48 bases, in frame from base 1. The origin of this receptor is an adult woman who had mild COVID-19 (a few samples of this study predate the infection). The sample titles of this study are shuffled in the database, so cell type and time point are left out; the donor was told from shared clones. The chain is encoded by TRBV5-1 joined to TRBJ2-7; TRBD1 matches 9 bases in the middle. Sequenced sample: PBMCs or a T cell subset sorted from them (not recorded which). In nucleotide form, the sequence is TGCGCCAGCAGCTTGGGGACAGGGGACGTAGCCTACGAGCAGTACTTC. This is translated as CASSLGTGDVAYEQYF.